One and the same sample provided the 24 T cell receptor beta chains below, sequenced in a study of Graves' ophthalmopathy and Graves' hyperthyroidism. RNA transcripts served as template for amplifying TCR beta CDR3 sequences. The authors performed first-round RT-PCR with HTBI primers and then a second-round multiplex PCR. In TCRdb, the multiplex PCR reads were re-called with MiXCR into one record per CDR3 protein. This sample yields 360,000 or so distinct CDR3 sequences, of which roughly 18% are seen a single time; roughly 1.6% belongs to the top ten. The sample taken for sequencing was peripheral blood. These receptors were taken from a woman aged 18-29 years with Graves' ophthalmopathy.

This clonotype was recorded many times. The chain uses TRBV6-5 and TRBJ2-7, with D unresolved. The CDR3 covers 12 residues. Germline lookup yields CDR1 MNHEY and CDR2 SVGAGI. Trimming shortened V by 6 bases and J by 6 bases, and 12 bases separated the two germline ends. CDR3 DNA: TGTGCCAGCAGCTACGAGTGGTCCGAGCAGTACTTC. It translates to CASSYEWSEQYF.

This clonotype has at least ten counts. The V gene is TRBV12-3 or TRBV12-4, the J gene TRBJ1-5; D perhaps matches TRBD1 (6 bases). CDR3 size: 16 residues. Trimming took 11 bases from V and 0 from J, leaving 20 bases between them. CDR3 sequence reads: CASRRGAIYSNQPQHF. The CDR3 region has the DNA TGTGCCTCCCGGCGGGGGGCGATTTATAGCAATCAGCCCCAGCATTTT.

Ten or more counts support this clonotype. The CDR3 is CASSRQGDGRTTGELFF. The CDR3 DNA reads TGTGCCAGCAGCAGACAGGGTGATGGGAGGACTACCGGGGAGCTGTTTTTT. This chain connects TRBV6-2 or TRBV6-3 to TRBJ2-2; D perhaps matches TRBD1 (7 bases). This CDR3 has 17 amino acids. V gave up 6 bases and J gave up 5 bases, with 22 bases separating them. CDR1 MNHEY and CDR2 SVGEGT come from the germline V gene.

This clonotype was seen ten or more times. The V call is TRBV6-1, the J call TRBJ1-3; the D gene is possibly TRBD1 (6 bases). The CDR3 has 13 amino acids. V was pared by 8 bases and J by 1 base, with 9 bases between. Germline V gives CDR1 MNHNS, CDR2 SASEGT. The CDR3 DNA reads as TGTGCCAGCCAAACAGGGTCTGGAAACACCATATATTTT. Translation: CASQTGSGNTIYF.

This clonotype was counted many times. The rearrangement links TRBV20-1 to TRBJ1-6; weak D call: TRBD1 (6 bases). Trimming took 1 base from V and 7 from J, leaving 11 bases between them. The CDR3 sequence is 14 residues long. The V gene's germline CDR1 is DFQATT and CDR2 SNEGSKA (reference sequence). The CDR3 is CSARGTASNSPLHF. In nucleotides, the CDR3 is TGCAGTGCTAGAGGGACAGCTTCGAATTCACCCCTCCACTTT.

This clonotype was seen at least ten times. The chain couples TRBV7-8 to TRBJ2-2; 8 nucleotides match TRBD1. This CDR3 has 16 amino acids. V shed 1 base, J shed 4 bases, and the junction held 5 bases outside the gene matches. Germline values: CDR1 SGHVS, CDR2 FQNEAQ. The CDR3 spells CASSLGGTGGTGELFF. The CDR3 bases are TGTGCCAGCAGCTTAGGGGGGACAGGAGGCACCGGGGAGCTGTTTTTT.

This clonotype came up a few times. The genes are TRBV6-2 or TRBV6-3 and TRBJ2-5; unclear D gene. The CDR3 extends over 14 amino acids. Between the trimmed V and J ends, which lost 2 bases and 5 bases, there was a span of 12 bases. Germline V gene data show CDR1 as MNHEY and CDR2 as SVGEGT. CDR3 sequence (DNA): TGTGCCAGCAGTTACCGGTTCGGGTCGGAGACCCAGTACTTC. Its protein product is CASSYRFGSETQYF.

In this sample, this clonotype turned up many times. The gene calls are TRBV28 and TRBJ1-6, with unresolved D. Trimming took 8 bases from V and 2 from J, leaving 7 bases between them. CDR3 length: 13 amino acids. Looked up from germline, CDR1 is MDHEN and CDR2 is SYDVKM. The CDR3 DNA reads TGTGCCAGCGTCCCGCCCTATAATTCACCCCTCCACTTT. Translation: CASVPPYNSPLHF.

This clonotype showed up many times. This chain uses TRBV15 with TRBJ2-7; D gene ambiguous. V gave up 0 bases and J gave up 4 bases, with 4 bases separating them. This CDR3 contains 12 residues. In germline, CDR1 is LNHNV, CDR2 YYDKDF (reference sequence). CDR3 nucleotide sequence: TGTGCCACCAGCAGAGACGGGTACGAGCAGTACTTC. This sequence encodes CATSRDGYEQYF.

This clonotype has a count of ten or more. Here the CDR3 reads CASSVGGGELFF. The CDR3 bases are TGTGCCAGCAGCGTAGGTGGCGGGGAGCTGTTTTTT. The rearrangement uses TRBV9 and TRBJ2-2; D not certain. V lost 0 bases to trimming and J lost 7 bases, with 4 bases between them. Germline values: CDR1 SGDLS, CDR2 YYNGEE. This CDR3 spans 12 amino acids.

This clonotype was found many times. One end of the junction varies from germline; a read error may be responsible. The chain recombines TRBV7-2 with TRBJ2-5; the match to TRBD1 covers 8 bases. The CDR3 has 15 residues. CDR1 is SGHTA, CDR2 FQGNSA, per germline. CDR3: CACSLRYRGQETQYF. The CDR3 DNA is TGTGCCTGCAGCCTCAGATACAGGGGGCAAGAGACCCAGTACTTC.

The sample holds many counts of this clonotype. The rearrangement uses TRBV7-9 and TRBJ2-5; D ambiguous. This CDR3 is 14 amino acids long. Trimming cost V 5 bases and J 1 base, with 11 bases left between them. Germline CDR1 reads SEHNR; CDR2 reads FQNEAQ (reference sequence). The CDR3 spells CASSLRTVQETQYF. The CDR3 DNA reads TGTGCCAGCAGCCTCAGGACGGTCCAAGAGACCCAGTACTTC.

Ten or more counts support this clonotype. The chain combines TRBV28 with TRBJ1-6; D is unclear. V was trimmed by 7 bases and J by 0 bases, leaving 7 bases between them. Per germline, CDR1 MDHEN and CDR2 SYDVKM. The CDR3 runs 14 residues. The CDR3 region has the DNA TGTGCCAGCACGCCGAGCTCCTATAATTCACCCCTCCACTTT. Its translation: CASTPSSYNSPLHF.

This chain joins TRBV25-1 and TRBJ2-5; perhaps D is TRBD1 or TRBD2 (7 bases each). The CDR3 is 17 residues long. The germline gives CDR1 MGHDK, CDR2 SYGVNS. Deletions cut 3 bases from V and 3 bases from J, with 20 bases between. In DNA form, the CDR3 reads TGTGCCAGCAGTGAGTCAATGGGGAGGGGGCTGAAAGAGACCCAGTACTTC. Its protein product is CASSESMGRGLKETQYF. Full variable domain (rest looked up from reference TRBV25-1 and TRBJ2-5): EADIYQTPRYLVIGTGKKITLECSQTMGHDKMYWYQQDPGMELHLIHYSYGVNSTEKGDLSSESTVSRIRTEHFPLTLESARPSHTSQYLCASSESMGRGLKETQYFGPGTRLLVL.

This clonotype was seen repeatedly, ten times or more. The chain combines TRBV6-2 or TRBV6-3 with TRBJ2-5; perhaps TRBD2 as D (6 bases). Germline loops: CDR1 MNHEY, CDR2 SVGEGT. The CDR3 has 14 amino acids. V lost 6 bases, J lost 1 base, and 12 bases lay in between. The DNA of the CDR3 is TGTGCCAGCAGGTCTCGGGGGTCCCAAGAGACCCAGTACTTC. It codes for CASRSRGSQETQYF.

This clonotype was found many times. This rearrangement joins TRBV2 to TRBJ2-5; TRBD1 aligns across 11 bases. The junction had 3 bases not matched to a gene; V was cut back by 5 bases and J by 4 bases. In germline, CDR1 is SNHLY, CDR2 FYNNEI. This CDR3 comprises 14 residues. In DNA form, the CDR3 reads TGTGCCAGCAGTAGGACAGGGGGCCGAGAGACCCAGTACTTC. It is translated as CASSRTGGRETQYF.

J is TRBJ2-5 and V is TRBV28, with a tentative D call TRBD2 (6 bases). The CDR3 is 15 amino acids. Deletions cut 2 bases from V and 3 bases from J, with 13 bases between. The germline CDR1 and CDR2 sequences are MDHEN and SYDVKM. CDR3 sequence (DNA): TGTGCCAGCAGTTTAGCCGGGACTGGCAAAGAGACCCAGTACTTC. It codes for CASSLAGTGKETQYF.

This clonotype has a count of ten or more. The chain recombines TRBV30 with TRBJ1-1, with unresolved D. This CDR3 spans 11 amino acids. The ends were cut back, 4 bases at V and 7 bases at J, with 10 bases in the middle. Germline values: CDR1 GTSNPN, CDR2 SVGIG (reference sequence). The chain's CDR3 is CAWNSGGEAFF. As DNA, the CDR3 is TGTGCCTGGAACTCGGGCGGTGAAGCTTTCTTT.

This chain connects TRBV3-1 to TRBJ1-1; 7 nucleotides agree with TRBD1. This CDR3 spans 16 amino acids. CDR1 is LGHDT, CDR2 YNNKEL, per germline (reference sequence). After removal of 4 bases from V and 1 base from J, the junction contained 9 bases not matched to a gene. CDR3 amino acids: CASSPHRGQGNTEAFF. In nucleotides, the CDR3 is TGTGCCAGCAGCCCCCACAGGGGACAAGGGAACACTGAAGCTTTCTTT.

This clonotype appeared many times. DNA of the CDR3: TGTGCCTGGAGTGGAGGGACGGTGAACACTGAAGCTTTCTTT. Amino acids: CAWSGGTVNTEAFF. V and J are TRBV30 and TRBJ1-1; D is possibly TRBD1 (5 bases). V was clipped by 1 base and J by 0 bases, with 9 bases between them. Germline loops: CDR1 GTSNPN, CDR2 SVGIG (reference sequence). The CDR3 is 14 amino acids.

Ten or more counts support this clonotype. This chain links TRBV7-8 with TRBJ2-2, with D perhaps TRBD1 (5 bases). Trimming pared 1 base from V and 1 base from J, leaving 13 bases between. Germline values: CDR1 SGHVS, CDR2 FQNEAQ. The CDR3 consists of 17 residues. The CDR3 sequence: CASSLGVGVRNTGELFF. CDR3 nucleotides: TGTGCCAGCAGCTTAGGGGTAGGGGTACGGAACACCGGGGAGCTGTTTTTT.

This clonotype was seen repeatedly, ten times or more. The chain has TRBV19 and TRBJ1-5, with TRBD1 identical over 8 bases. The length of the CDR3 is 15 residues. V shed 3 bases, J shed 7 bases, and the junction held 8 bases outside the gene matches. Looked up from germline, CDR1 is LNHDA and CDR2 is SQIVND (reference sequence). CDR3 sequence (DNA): TGTGCCAGTAGTATCGCTACAGGGGGGCACCAGCCCCAGCATTTT. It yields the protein CASSIATGGHQPQHF. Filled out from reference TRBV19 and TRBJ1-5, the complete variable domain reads DGGITQSPKYLFRKEGQNVTLSCEQNLNHDAMYWYRQDPGQGLRLIYYSQIVNDFQKGDIAEGYSVSREKKESFPLTVTSAQKNPTAFYLCASSIATGGHQPQHFGDGTRLSIL.

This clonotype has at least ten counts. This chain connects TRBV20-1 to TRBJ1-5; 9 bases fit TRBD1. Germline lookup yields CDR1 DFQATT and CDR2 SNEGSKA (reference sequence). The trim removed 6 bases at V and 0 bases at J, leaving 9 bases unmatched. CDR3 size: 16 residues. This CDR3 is CSAKDRGFFSNQPQHF. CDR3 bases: TGCAGTGCAAAGGACAGGGGCTTTTTTAGCAATCAGCCCCAGCATTTT.

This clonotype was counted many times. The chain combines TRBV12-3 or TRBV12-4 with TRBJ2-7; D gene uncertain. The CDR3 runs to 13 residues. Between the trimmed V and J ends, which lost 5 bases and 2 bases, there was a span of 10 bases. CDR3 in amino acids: CASSSTVTYEQYF. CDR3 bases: TGTGCCAGCAGTAGCACGGTTACCTACGAGCAGTACTTC.